The 22 T cell receptor beta chains below come from one sample, sequenced in a study of regulatory T cells in long-lasting Graves disease. Noted time point: persistent/refractory GD, antithyroid drugs over 5 years with positive TRAb. PBMCs were the source of the RNA used for TCR sequencing. Libraries of TCR beta came from iRepertoire HTBI primers plus Arm-PCR of CDR3 regions. TCRdb reprocessed the multiplex PCR reads via MiXCR and lists one record per CDR3 protein. This sample has under 450,000 distinct CDR3 sequences, with roughly a quarter found just once. The sample was peripheral blood mononuclear cells (PBMCs), taken when the disease was refractory, from a patient treated with antithyroid drugs. The receptors were gathered from a female donor with Graves disease.

This clonotype was recorded many times. V is TRBV30 and J is TRBJ1-1; unclear D gene. V lost 8 bases and J lost 1, with 14 bases in between. Germline-derived CDR1 and CDR2 are GTSNPN and SVGIG (reference sequence). CDR3 length: 13 residues. The CDR3 nucleotides are TGTGCCCACCGGCCGGAAGGGAACACTGAAGCTTTCTTT. It is translated as CAHRPEGNTEAFF. Full variable domain (outside the CDR3, taken from reference TRBV30 and TRBJ1-1): SQTIHQWPATLVQPVGSPLSLECTVEGTSNPNLYWYRQAAGRGLQLLFYSVGIGQISSEVPQNLSASRPQDRQFILSSKKLLLSDSGFYLCAHRPEGNTEAFFGQGTRLTVV.

This clonotype was counted many times. The V and J genes are TRBV2 and TRBJ2-2; TRBD1 might be the D (6 bases). V lost 6 bases and J 5 bases, leaving 16 bases between the germline ends. Germline CDR1 reads SNHLY; CDR2 reads FYNNEI. CDR3 size: 15 residues. The CDR3 DNA reads as TGTGCCAGCAGCAAAGGACAGCTATTAACCGGGGAGCTGTTTTTT. This encodes CASSKGQLLTGELFF.

At least ten counts were recorded for this clonotype. The J gene is TRBJ2-7, the V gene TRBV2; possibly TRBD1 for D (5 bases). Trimming removed 3 bases at V and 0 bases at J, with 9 bases between. Germline V gene sequence: CDR1 SNHLY, CDR2 FYNNEI. This CDR3 is built from 14 residues. This CDR3 reads CASSDYRSSYEQYF. The CDR3 DNA sequence: TGTGCCAGCAGTGACTACAGGAGCTCCTACGAGCAGTACTTC.

The chain combines TRBV20-1 with TRBJ2-7; unclear D gene. This CDR3 comprises 15 residues. Germline V CDR1 and CDR2: DFQATT, SNEGSKA (reference sequence). Trimming left V 2 bases short and J 6 bases short, with 20 bases between. The CDR3, as DNA: TGCAGTGCTAGACAGGCCGTCGCGGATCCATCCGAGCAGTACTTC. Encoded protein: CSARQAVADPSEQYF.

This clonotype was counted a few times. V is TRBV5-5 and J is TRBJ2-5; possible D gene TRBD2, 5 bases. The CDR3 is 15 residues long. V was cut by 3 bases and J by 5 bases, with 17 bases left in between. Germline V lookup: CDR1 SGHKS, CDR2 YYEKEE (reference sequence). In DNA form, the CDR3 reads TGTGCCAGCAGCTCGGCGGGTGACCCTAGGGAGACCCAGTACTTC. Its translation: CASSSAGDPRETQYF.

The table lists this clonotype with a few counts. This sequence joins TRBV15 and TRBJ1-5, with 8 bases fitting TRBD1. Germline values: CDR1 LNHNV, CDR2 YYDKDF (reference sequence). The CDR3 totals 17 residues. J was trimmed by 6 bases and V by 1 base; bases with no gene match: 11. The CDR3 spells CATSRGLMDREGQPQHF. The CDR3, as DNA: TGTGCCACCAGCAGAGGACTCATGGACAGGGAAGGTCAGCCCCAGCATTTT.

The chain has TRBV7-8 and TRBJ1-4; D possibly corresponds to TRBD1 (5 bases). CDR3 size: 14 residues. The germline V gene encodes CDR1 SGHVS and CDR2 FQNEAQ. V was shortened by 5 bases and J by 8 bases, with 15 bases between the two germline ends. The CDR3 DNA reads as TGTGCCAGCAGCCAAGGGGTCCGGGGGGAAAAACTGTTTTTT. This encodes CASSQGVRGEKLFF. Filled out from reference TRBV7-8 and TRBJ1-4, the complete variable domain reads GAGVSQSPRYKVAKRGQDVALRCDPISGHVSLFWYQQALGQGPEFLTYFQNEAQLDKSGLPSDRFFAERPEGSVSTLKIQRTQQEDSAVYLCASSQGVRGEKLFFGSGTQLSVL.

V and J are TRBV7-9 and TRBJ2-7; 13 bases fit TRBD2. The CDR3 has 15 residues. Germline CDR1 reads SEHNR; CDR2 reads FQNEAQ (reference sequence). V gave up 5 bases and J gave up 4 bases; unmatched junction bases: 5. In nucleotides, the CDR3 is TGTGCCAGCAGCCCAACTAGCGGGAGGGATTACGAGCAGTACTTC. It is translated as CASSPTSGRDYEQYF. The entire variable domain, with the rest obtained from reference TRBV7-9 and TRBJ2-7, is as follows: DTGVSQNPRHKITKRGQNVTFRCDPISEHNRLYWYRQTLGQGPEFLTYFQNEAQLEKSRLLSDRFSAERPKGSFSTLEIQRTEQGDSAMYLCASSPTSGRDYEQYFGPGTRLTVT.

There are many counts of this clonotype. This sequence joins TRBV2 and TRBJ1-2; D gene unclear. The CDR3 has 12 amino acids. Germline V lookup: CDR1 SNHLY, CDR2 FYNNEI. V lost 7 bases to trimming and J lost 2 bases, with 8 bases between them. The CDR3 region is CASTGPNYGYTF. CDR3 nucleotides: TGTGCCAGCACCGGACCCAACTATGGCTACACCTTC. Full variable domain (rest looked up from reference TRBV2 and TRBJ1-2): EPEVTQTPSHQVTQMGQEVILRCVPISNHLYFYWYRQILGQKVEFLVSFYNNEISEKSEIFDDQFSVERPDGSNFTLKIRSTKLEDSAMYFCASTGPNYGYTFGSGTRLTVV.

The chain employs TRBV12-3 or TRBV12-4 and TRBJ2-2, with D uncertain. V was pared by 8 bases and J by 4 bases, with 8 bases between. The CDR3 totals 12 residues. The CDR3, as DNA: TGTGCCAGCCCCCAGACCACCGGGGAGCTGTTTTTT. It yields the protein CASPQTTGELFF.

The rearrangement uses TRBV27 and TRBJ2-1, with 8 bases fitting TRBD2. V shed 6 bases and J 3 bases; nucleotides not matched to a gene: 13. Germline V gives CDR1 MNHEY, CDR2 SMNVEV (reference sequence). The CDR3 is 17 amino acids. The CDR3 region is CASSHTSGSLNYNEQFF. In DNA, the CDR3 is TGTGCCAGCAGCCACACTAGCGGAAGCTTAAACTACAATGAGCAGTTCTTC.

This clonotype was detected many times. This chain links TRBV2 with TRBJ1-2, with D hard to call. CDR1 and CDR2 from the germline V gene are SNHLY and FYNNEI. Trimming removed 6 bases from V and 7 bases from J, with 18 bases in between. This CDR3 comprises 14 residues. DNA for the CDR3: TGTGCCAGCAGCGTCAGTCAAGGAACAATTGGCTACACCTTC. Its protein product is CASSVSQGTIGYTF.

The V call is TRBV10-3, the J call TRBJ1-2, with D possibly being TRBD1 (6 bases). V was shortened by 0 bases and J by 3 bases, with 11 bases between the two germline ends. CDR3 size: 15 residues. CDR1 is ENHRY, CDR2 SYGVKD, per germline. For the CDR3, the DNA is TGTGCCATCAGTGAGTCGGTGGGGGCCCACTATGGCTACACCTTC. Protein sequence: CAISESVGAHYGYTF.

This clonotype was observed at least ten times. This chain connects TRBV15 to TRBJ1-4, with 9 positions matching TRBD1. CDR3 length equals 15 residues. J gave up 8 bases and V 5 bases, and 9 bases lay outside the gene matches. Per the germline V gene, CDR1 is LNHNV and CDR2 is YYDKDF (reference sequence). The CDR3 protein is CATSPAPGQGEKLFF. The CDR3, as DNA: TGTGCCACCAGCCCGGCCCCGGGACAGGGCGAAAAACTGTTTTTT.

The chain combines TRBV19 with TRBJ1-1; a weak D match, TRBD1 (6 bases). CDR1 LNHDA and CDR2 SQIVND come from the germline V gene (reference sequence). The CDR3 sequence is 13 residues long. V dropped 6 bases and J dropped 5 bases, with 13 bases sitting between them. The CDR3 region is CASSRGRGTEAFF. The CDR3 region has the DNA TGTGCCAGTAGCCGGGGGCGGGGTACTGAAGCTTTCTTT.

This clonotype was found a few times. V usage is TRBV20-1 and J usage is TRBJ1-6, with no clear D. CDR1 and CDR2 (germline): DFQATT, SNEGSKA (reference sequence). This CDR3 spans 15 amino acids. Trimming stripped 6 bases from V and 0 bases from J, with 12 bases between. The CDR3 DNA reads TGCAGTGCACCAGATCAGAGCTCCTATAATTCACCCCTCCACTTT. It codes for CSAPDQSSYNSPLHF.

The chain links TRBV6-2 or TRBV6-3 to TRBJ2-7; D is ambiguous. In germline, CDR1 is MNHEY, CDR2 SVGEGT. Between the trimmed V and J ends, which lost 0 bases and 2 bases, there was a span of 8 bases. The CDR3 spans 14 residues. The CDR3 nucleotides are TGTGCCAGCAGTTACTCCGGGTCCGCCTACGAGCAGTACTTC. It encodes CASSYSGSAYEQYF.

The J gene is TRBJ2-1, the V gene TRBV28, with 12 bases identical to TRBD2. J gave up 4 bases and V 8 bases, and 3 bases lay outside the gene matches. The germline V gene has CDR1 MDHEN and CDR2 SYDVKM. The CDR3 extends over 14 amino acids. Written as DNA, the CDR3 is TGTGCCAGCGGAGGGACTAGCGGGTACAATGAGCAGTTCTTC. Residues: CASGGTSGYNEQFF. The whole variable domain, remainder taken from reference TRBV28 and TRBJ2-1, is DVKVTQSSRYLVKRTGEKVFLECVQDMDHENMFWYRQDPGLGLRLIYFSYDVKMKEKGDIPEGYSVSREKKERFSLILESASTNQTSMYLCASGGTSGYNEQFFGPGTRLTVL.

About this clonotype itself: It may be a read error: a sequence one base away is much more abundant. The chain links TRBV6-1 to TRBJ1-2; D is ambiguous. There are 14 residues in the CDR3. V lost 1 base to trimming and J lost 4 bases, with 10 bases between them. Germline CDR1 and CDR2: MNHNS and SASEGT. CDR3 protein: CASSEGTACYGYTF. CDR3 DNA: TGTGCCAGCAGTGAAGGAACAGCATGCTATGGCTACACCTTC.

The chain combines TRBV6-2 or TRBV6-3 with TRBJ1-1; TRBD1 is a possible D gene (5 bases). The germline V gene encodes CDR1 MNHEY and CDR2 SVGEGT. This CDR3 spans 14 amino acids. Trimming left V 2 bases short and J 1 base short, with 8 bases between. This CDR3 is CASSYGAGNTEAFF. The CDR3 DNA follows: TGTGCCAGCAGTTACGGGGCCGGGAACACTGAAGCTTTCTTT.

This chain uses TRBV12-3 or TRBV12-4 with TRBJ2-5, with 14 bases that match TRBD2. The CDR3 runs to 14 residues. Trimming removed 5 bases from V and 7 bases from J; junction bases left unmatched: 3. The CDR3 loop reads CASSPGTSGRTQYF. For the CDR3, the DNA is TGTGCCAGCAGTCCTGGGACTAGCGGGAGGACCCAGTACTTC.

This clonotype was observed a handful of times. The chain has TRBV3-1 and TRBJ2-1, with D uncertain. Germline V gene lookup returns CDR1 LGHDT and CDR2 YNNKEL (reference sequence). V was cut by 0 bases and J by 9 bases, with 9 bases left in between. The CDR3 sequence is 13 residues long. The CDR3 coding sequence is TGTGCCAGCAGCCAAGATGGCTGGGCTGAGCAGTTCTTC. Translated: CASSQDGWAEQFF.